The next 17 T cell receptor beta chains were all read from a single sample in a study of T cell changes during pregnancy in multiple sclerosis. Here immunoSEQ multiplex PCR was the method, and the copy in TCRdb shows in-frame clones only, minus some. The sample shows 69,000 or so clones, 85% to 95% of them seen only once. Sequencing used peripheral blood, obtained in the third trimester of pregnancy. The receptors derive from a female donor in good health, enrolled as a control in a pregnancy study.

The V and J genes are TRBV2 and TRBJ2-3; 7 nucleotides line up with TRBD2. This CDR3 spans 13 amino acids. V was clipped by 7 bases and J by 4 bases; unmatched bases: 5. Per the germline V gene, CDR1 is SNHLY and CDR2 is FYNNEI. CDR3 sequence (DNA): TGTGCCAGCAAGGGGAGCGGGGCAGATACGCAGTATTTT. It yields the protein CASKGSGADTQYF.

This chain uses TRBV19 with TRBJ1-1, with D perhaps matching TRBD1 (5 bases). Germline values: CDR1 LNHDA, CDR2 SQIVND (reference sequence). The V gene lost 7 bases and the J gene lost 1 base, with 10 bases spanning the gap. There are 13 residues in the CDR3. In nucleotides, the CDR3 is TGTGCCAGTAACGTGGGGGGGAACACTGAAGCTTTCTTT. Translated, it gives CASNVGGNTEAFF.

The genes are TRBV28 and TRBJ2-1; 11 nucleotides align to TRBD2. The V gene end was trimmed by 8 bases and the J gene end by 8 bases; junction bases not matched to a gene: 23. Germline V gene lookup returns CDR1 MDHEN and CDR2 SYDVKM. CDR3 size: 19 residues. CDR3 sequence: CASGRLAGYKGEIGDEQFF. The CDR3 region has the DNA TGTGCCAGCGGACGACTAGCGGGATACAAGGGGGAGATCGGAGATGAGCAGTTCTTC.

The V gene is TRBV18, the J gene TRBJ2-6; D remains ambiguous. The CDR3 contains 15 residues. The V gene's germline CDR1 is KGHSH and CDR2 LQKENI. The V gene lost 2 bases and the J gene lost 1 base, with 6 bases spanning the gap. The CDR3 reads CASSPLESGANVLTF. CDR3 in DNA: TGTGCCAGCTCACCATTAGAGTCTGGGGCCAACGTCCTGACTTTC.

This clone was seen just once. The CDR3, as DNA: TGTGCCAGCTCTCGCGACAGGGAAAACATTCAGTACTTC. This encodes CASSRDRENIQYF. V and J are TRBV7-9 and TRBJ2-4; 7 bases are shared with TRBD1. J lost 5 bases, V lost 8 bases, and 6 bases had no gene match. This CDR3 has 13 amino acids. The germline CDR1 and CDR2 sequences are SEHNR and FQNEAQ (reference sequence). Full variable domain (outside the CDR3, taken from reference TRBV7-9 and TRBJ2-4): DTGVSQNPRHKITKRGQNVTFRCDPISEHNRLYWYRQTLGQGPEFLTYFQNEAQLEKSRLLSDRFSAERPKGSFSTLEIQRTEQGDSAMYLCASSRDRENIQYFGAGTRLSVL.

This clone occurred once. The CDR3 DNA reads TGTGCCTGGAGCCGGGGTGGAAGAAGCAATCAGCCCCAGCATTTT. Translation gives CAWSRGGRSNQPQHF. The V and J genes are TRBV30 and TRBJ1-5; D unclear. Germline CDR1 and CDR2: GTSNPN and SVGIG (reference sequence). The CDR3 sequence is 15 residues long. The V end lost 3 bases, the J end lost 1 base, and 13 bases lay between the germline ends.

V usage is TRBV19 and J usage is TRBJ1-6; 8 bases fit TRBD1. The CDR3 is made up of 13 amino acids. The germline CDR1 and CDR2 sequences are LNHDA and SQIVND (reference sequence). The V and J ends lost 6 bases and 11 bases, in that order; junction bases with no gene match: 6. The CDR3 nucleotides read TGTGCCAGTAGCGGACAGGGTTCGGCACCCCTCCACTTT. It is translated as CASSGQGSAPLHF. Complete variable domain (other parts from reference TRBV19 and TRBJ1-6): DGGITQSPKYLFRKEGQNVTLSCEQNLNHDAMYWYRQDPGQGLRLIYYSQIVNDFQKGDIAEGYSVSREKKESFPLTVTSAQKNPTAFYLCASSGQGSAPLHFGNGTRLTVT.

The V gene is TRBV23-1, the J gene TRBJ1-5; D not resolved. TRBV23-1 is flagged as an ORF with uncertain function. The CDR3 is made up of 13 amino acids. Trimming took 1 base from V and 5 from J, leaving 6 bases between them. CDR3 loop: CASSQWRHQPQHF. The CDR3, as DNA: TGCGCCAGCAGTCAATGGCGGCATCAGCCCCAGCATTTT.

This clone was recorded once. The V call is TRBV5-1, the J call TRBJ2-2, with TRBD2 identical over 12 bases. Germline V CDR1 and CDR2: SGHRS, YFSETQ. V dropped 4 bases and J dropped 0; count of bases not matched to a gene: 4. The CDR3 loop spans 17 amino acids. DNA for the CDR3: TGCGCCAGCAGCGAACTAGCGGGAGGTACGAACACCGGGGAGCTGTTTTTT. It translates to CASSELAGGTNTGELFF.

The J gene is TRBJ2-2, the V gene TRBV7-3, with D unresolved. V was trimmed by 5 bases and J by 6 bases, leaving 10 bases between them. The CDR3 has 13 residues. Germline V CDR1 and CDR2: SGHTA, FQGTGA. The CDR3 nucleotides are TGTGCCAGCAGCCCCCGGTTAGCCGGGGAGCTGTTTTTT. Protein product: CASSPRLAGELFF.

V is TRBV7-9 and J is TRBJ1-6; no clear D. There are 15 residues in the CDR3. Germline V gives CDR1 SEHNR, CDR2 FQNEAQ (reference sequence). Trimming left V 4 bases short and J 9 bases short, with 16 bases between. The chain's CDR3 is CASSSRGGRISPLHF. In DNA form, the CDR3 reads TGTGCCAGCAGCTCCAGAGGAGGGAGGATTTCACCCCTCCACTTT.

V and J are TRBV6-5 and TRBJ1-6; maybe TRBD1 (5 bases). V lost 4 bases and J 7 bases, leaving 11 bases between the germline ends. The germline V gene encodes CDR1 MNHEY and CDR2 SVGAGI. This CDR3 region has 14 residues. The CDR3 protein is CASSFQGENSPLHF. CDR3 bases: TGTGCCAGCAGTTTCCAGGGTGAGAATTCACCCCTCCACTTT.

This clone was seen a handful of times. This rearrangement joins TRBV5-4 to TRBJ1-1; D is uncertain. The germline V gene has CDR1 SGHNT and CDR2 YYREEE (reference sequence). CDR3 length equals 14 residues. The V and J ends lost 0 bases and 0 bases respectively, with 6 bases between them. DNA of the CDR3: TGTGCCAGCAGCTTGGGTAGCTTGAACACTGAAGCTTTCTTT. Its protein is CASSLGSLNTEAFF.

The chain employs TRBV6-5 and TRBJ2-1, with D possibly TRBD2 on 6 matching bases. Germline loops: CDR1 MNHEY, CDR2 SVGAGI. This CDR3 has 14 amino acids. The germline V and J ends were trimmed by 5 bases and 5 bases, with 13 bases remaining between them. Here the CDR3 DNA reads TGTGCCAGCAGTACTAGCCTCCCCCACAATGAGCAGTTCTTC. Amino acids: CASSTSLPHNEQFF.

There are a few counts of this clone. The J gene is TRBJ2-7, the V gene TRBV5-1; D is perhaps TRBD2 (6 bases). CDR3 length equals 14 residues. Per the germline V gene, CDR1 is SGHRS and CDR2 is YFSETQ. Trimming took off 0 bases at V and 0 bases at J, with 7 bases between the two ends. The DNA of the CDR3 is TGCGCCAGCAGCTTGGCCGGGGGCTCCTACGAGCAGTACTTC. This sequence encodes CASSLAGGSYEQYF. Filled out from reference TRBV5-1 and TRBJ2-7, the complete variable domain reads KAGVTQTPRYLIKTRGQQVTLSCSPISGHRSVSWYQQTPGQGLQFLFEYFSETQRNKGNFPGRFSGRQFSNSRSEMNVSTLELGDSALYLCASSLAGGSYEQYFGPGTRLTVT.

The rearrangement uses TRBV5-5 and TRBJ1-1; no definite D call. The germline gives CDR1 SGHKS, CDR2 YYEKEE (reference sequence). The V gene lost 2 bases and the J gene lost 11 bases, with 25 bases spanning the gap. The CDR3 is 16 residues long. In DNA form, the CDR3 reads TGTGCCAGCAGCTTTTTGGTGACGGTCGGGGTAAAGGACGCTTTCTTT. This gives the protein CASSFLVTVGVKDAFF.

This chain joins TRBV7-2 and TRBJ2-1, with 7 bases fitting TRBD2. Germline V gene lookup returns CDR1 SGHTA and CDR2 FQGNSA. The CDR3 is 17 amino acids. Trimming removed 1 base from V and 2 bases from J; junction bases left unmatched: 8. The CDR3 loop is CASSLGPQSGAYNEQFF. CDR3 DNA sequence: TGTGCCAGCAGCTTAGGGCCACAGAGCGGGGCCTACAATGAGCAGTTCTTC.